This entry lists 14 T cell receptor beta chains sequenced from one sample in a study of spatial heterogeneity in lung cancer. TCRdb itself ran the 5' RACE reads through MiXCR, one entry per CDR3 protein. The profile shows several thousand distinct CDR3 sequences, roughly 5% of them singletons. Study-wide findings and caveats: For expanded intratumoral alpha and beta TCRs, counts tracked tumor mutation counts.

These TCRs' antigens remain unknown. As to time point: sample taken at primary tumor resection. Specimen: lung tumor tissue, collected at surgery. The receptors originated from a male donor with early-stage non-small cell lung cancer.

This clonotype came up many times. This beta chain is a stray read from a library made for alpha chains; its abundance is not meaningful. The chain carries TRBV5-1 and TRBJ1-4, with TRBD1 as a possible D gene (5 bases). This CDR3 contains 14 residues. The germline V and J ends were trimmed by 3 bases and 8 bases, with 14 bases remaining between them. Per the germline V gene, CDR1 is SGHRS and CDR2 is YFSETQ. CDR3 DNA: TGCGCCAGCAGCTCCTCAGGGATACAGGAAAAACTGTTTTTT. It codes for CASSSSGIQEKLFF.

Ten or more counts support this clonotype. This beta chain turned up in a library designed for alpha chains; as an off-target read, its abundance says little. The chain uses TRBV6-5 and TRBJ2-3, with 15 positions matching TRBD2. J was trimmed by 4 bases and V by 6 bases; bases with no gene match: 8. CDR1 and CDR2 (germline): MNHEY, SVGAGI. CDR3 size: 17 residues. CDR3 bases: TGTGCCAGCAGCCGGACTAGCGGGAGGGCCCCCCCAGATACGCAGTATTTT. Protein: CASSRTSGRAPPDTQYF.

With respect to this clonotype: Little can be read into the size of this beta chain, an off-target read in a library designed for alpha chains. The chain joins TRBV14 to TRBJ1-5; weak D call: TRBD1 (6 bases). The V gene lost 8 bases and the J gene lost 7 bases, with 18 bases spanning the gap. Germline V gene sequence: CDR1 SGHDN, CDR2 FVKESK. The CDR3 runs 14 residues. CDR3 sequence (DNA): TGTGCCAGCGGCCGACAGGTGCGGGAGCAGCCCCAGCATTTT. Protein sequence: CASGRQVREQPQHF.

This clonotype is termed medium-sized. Within a library made for alpha chains, this beta chain is off target, and its count is uninformative. The gene calls are TRBV6-2 or TRBV6-3 and TRBJ2-2, with TRBD1 matching 10 bases. Unmatched junction bases numbered 1, after V lost 2 bases and J lost 1 base. CDR1 is MNHEY and CDR2 is SVGEGT in the germline V gene. The CDR3 length is 16 residues. The CDR3 here is CASSYGTGVNTGELFF. The CDR3 DNA reads TGTGCCAGCAGTTACGGGACAGGGGTGAACACCGGGGAGCTGTTTTTT.

The table lists this clonotype with many counts. This beta chain is an off-target read within a library intended for alpha chains, so its frequency means little. The chain employs TRBV20-1 and TRBJ1-2, with D unresolved. Germline CDR1 and CDR2: DFQATT and SNEGSKA (reference sequence). The V gene lost 6 bases and the J gene lost 7 bases, with 15 bases spanning the gap. The CDR3 runs 12 residues. In DNA, the CDR3 is TGCAGTGCCCCTGGGGAGGTTTCTGGCTACACCTTC. Translated, it gives CSAPGEVSGYTF.

By share, this clonotype counts as medium-sized (0.01 to 0.1%). This beta chain slipped into a library made for alpha chains as a stray read, so its size is not meaningful. The chain has TRBV6-1 and TRBJ1-5, with D hard to call. Looked up from germline, CDR1 is MNHNS and CDR2 is SASEGT. CDR3 size: 11 residues. V was shortened by 2 bases and J by 6 bases, with 2 bases between the two germline ends. The CDR3 coding sequence is TGTGCCAGCAGTGAATTTCAGCCCCAGCATTTT. As protein: CASSEFQPQHF.

This clonotype was seen at least ten times. Since it is a stray read in a library aimed at alpha chains, this beta chain has a size that is not meaningful. The chain carries TRBV29-1 and TRBJ1-4; 7 nucleotides match TRBD1. This CDR3 has 15 amino acids. Germline V gene lookup returns CDR1 SQVTM and CDR2 ANQGSEA. J lost 0 bases, V lost 6 bases, and 7 bases had no gene match. The CDR3 region is CSVVGTESTNEKLFF. CDR3 sequence (DNA): TGCAGCGTGGTTGGGACAGAATCAACTAATGAAAAACTGTTTTTT. Together with reference TRBV29-1 and TRBJ1-4, the CDR3 gives the full variable domain: SAVISQKPSRDICQRGTSLTIQCQVDSQVTMMFWYRQQPGQSLTLIATANQGSEATYESGFVIDKFPISRPNLTFSTLTVSNMSPEDSSIYLCSVVGTESTNEKLFFGSGTQLSVL.

This clonotype has ten or more counts. The library was built for alpha chains, so this beta chain is an off-target read and its size means little. The gene calls are TRBV3-1 and TRBJ1-1; D is unclear. The V end lost 3 bases, the J end lost 4 bases, and 12 bases lay between the germline ends. This CDR3 has 14 amino acids. Germline CDR1 is LGHDT and CDR2 is YNNKEL (reference sequence). The CDR3 DNA follows: TGTGCCAGCAGCCAGGCGTTGGGCGGCACTGAAGCTTTCTTT. Translating it yields CASSQALGGTEAFF.

This clonotype has ten or more counts. This beta chain is an off-target read within a library intended for alpha chains, so its frequency means little. The chain is built from TRBV4-1 and TRBJ2-3; D gene unclear. The germline V and J ends were trimmed by 3 bases and 4 bases, with 5 bases remaining between them. Germline CDR1 MGHRA, CDR2 YSYEKL. This CDR3 has 12 residues. CDR3 nucleotides: TGCGCCAGCAGCCACTTAGCAGATACGCAGTATTTT. Its translation is CASSHLADTQYF.

In its sample, this clonotype was seen many times. In a library made to pick up alpha chains, this beta chain is a stray read with a size that means little. This rearrangement joins TRBV21-1 to TRBJ1-1; TRBD1 reflects the table's D call only, with no check against the DNA. TRBV21-1 is flagged as a pseudogene. This CDR3 is 15 amino acids long. CDR3 residues: CASSSNGGQERKAFF. The CDR3 nucleotides read TGTGCCAGCAGCTCAAACGGGGGACAGGAGAGAAAAGCTTTCTTT.

This clonotype was observed at least ten times. This beta chain lies outside the target of a library built for alpha chains; its clone size means little. The V call is TRBV6-5, the J call TRBJ1-6; no clear D gene. The germline gives CDR1 MNHEY, CDR2 SVGAGI. V was clipped by 0 bases and J by 2 bases, with 8 bases between them. The CDR3 contains 16 residues. The chain's CDR3 is CASSYSSTAYNSPLHF. The CDR3 DNA reads TGTGCCAGCAGTTACTCGAGCACAGCCTATAATTCACCCCTCCACTTT.

This clonotype was found many times. Because this beta chain is a stray read in a library intended to capture alpha chains, its abundance should not be given much weight. V is TRBV20-1 and J is TRBJ1-2; tentatively, D is TRBD1 (6 bases). The CDR3 is 16 amino acids. Trimming took 5 bases from V and 1 from J, leaving 20 bases between them. Germline lookup yields CDR1 DFQATT and CDR2 SNEGSKA (reference sequence). CDR3 amino acids: CSAFPSEGGGNYGYTF. The CDR3 DNA reads as TGCAGTGCTTTCCCCAGTGAAGGGGGAGGTAACTATGGCTACACCTTC.

This clonotype occurred many times. Because the library targeted alpha chains, this beta chain is an off-target read whose size means little. The chain links TRBV27 to TRBJ2-7, with 7 bases that match TRBD1. The V segment lost 5 bases and the J segment 0 bases; nucleotides outside the gene matches: 4. The CDR3 loop spans 14 amino acids. CDR1 and CDR2 (germline): MNHEY, SMNVEV (reference sequence). Here the CDR3 reads CASSAQGVSYEQYF. CDR3 coding DNA: TGTGCCAGCAGTGCCCAGGGGGTCTCCTACGAGCAGTACTTC.

This clonotype was observed at least ten times. This beta chain is a stray sequence in a library constructed for alpha chains; its clone size is not meaningful. J is TRBJ2-1 and V is TRBV28; TRBD2 agrees at 12 bases. The junction had 6 bases not matched to a gene; V was cut back by 1 base and J by 5 bases. The CDR3 contains 17 residues. Per the germline V gene, CDR1 is MDHEN and CDR2 is SYDVKM. CDR3 nucleotides: TGTGCCAGCAGTTTATCGACTAGCGGGAGCGCCGACAATGAGCAGTTCTTC. This encodes CASSLSTSGSADNEQFF.